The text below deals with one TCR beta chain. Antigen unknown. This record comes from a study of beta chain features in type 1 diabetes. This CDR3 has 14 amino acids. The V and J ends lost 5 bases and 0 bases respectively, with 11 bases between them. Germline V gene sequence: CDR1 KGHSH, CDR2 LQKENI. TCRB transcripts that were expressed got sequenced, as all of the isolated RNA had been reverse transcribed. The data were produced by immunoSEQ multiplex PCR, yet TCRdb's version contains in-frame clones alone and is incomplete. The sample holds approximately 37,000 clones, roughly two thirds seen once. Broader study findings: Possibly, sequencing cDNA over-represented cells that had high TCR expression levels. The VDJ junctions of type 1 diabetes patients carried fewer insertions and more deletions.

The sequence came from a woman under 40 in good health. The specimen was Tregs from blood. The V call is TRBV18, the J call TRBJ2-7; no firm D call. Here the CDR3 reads CASSADWSSYEQYF. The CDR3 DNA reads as TGTGCCAGCTCAGCTGACTGGAGCTCCTACGAGCAGTACTTC.